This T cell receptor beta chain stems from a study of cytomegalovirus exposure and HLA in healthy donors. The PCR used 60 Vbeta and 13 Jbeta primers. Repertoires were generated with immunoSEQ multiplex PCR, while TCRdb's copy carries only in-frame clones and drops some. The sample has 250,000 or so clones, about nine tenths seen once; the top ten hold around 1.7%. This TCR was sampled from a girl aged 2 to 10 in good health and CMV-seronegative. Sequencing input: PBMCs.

DNA for the CDR3: TGTGCCAGCAGCAAAGCCGGGACAGGGCCCTACGAGCAGTACTTC. Amino acids: CASSKAGTGPYEQYF. The chain joins TRBV21-1 to TRBJ2-7; the DNA was not used to check the table's D call, TRBD1. TRBV21-1 counts as a pseudogene. The CDR3 runs to 15 residues.